Here is one TCR beta chain with its context. Its antigen target is currently unknown. No base quality values were provided; no much bigger clone lies one nucleotide off. This sample was included in a study of metastatic and nonmetastatic thyroid tumors (dated by TCRdb to about 2020). About the study as a whole: Repertoires were compared across peripheral blood and tumor or nodule tissue samples from malignant and benign thyroid patients.

The receptor library was made with PCR. Sequencing took place on an Illumina HiSeq 4000. High-throughput sequencing was used to profile the TCR beta-chain CDR3 region of each patient. Per the original workflow: A classifier to discriminate distant-metastatic papillary thyroid cancer patients was built from CDR3 differences across clinicopathological groups. The Shannon index was used to assess repertoire diversity, and the Morisita-Horn index was used to assess tumor-blood repertoire similarity. TCRdb reprocessed the public reads (quality trimming at Q25 with fastp, clone calling with MiXCR) and kept in-frame beta chains. The V and J calls and clone size come from TCRdb's table, not from the authors' own analysis. The sample has about 19,000 clones on record, 25% of them singletons. Jointly, the top ten make up approximately 3.5% of the sample. The CDR3 runs 14 residues from the cysteine to the phenylalanine. Of all the DNA, just the CDR3 is kept, 42 bases in frame from base 1. The V end loses 2 bases and the J end loses 4 bases, and a stretch of 8 bases separates them. CDR1 is given as LGHDT and CDR2 as YNNKEL, both from the germline V gene (reference sequence).

Before undergoing thyroid surgery, none of the patients had been given any kind of treatment. Using T-cell receptor beta sequencing, the study looked back at clinical samples from patients collected from about 2011 to 2018. Study-wide findings and limitations: In both blood and tumor samples, TCR beta diversity was reported to be significantly higher in malignant tumors than in benign nodules.

Material: blood. The rearranged chain carries TRBV3-1 and TRBJ1-4; no confident D gene assignment can be made. The sequence was collected from a male donor with papillary thyroid cancer or a benign thyroid nodule (not recorded which). Some clones in this sample may be carry-over from other donors' samples. The CDR3 protein is CASSQRTYNEKLFF. Read as DNA, the sequence is TGTGCCAGCAGCCAACGGACCTATAATGAAAAACTGTTTTTT.